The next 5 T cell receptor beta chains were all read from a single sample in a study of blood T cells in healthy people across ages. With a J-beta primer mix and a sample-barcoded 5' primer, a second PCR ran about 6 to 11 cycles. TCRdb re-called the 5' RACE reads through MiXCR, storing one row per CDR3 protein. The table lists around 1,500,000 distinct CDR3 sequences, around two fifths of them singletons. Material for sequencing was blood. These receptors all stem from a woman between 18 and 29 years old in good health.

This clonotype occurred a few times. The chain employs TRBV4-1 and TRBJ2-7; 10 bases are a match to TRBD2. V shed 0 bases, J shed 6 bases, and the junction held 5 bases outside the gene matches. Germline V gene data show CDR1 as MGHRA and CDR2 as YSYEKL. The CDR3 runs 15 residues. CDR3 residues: CASSQEASGSFEQYF. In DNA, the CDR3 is TGCGCCAGCAGCCAAGAGGCTAGCGGGAGCTTCGAGCAGTACTTC.

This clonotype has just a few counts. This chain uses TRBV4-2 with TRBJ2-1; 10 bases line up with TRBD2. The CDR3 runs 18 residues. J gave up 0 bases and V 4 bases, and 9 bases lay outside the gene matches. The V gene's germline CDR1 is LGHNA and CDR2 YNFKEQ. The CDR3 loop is CASSLSRASGSSYNEQFF. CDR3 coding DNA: TGTGCCAGCAGCCTGTCTAGGGCTAGCGGGAGCTCCTACAATGAGCAGTTCTTC.

The CDR3 region is CSARDPSARGGNIQYF. The DNA for the CDR3 is TGCAGTGCTAGAGATCCGAGTGCCAGGGGTGGAAACATTCAGTACTTC. The chain carries TRBV20-1 and TRBJ2-4; D is possibly TRBD1 (6 bases). Germline values: CDR1 DFQATT, CDR2 SNEGSKA (reference sequence). V was shortened by 0 bases and J by 6 bases, with 18 bases between the two germline ends. The CDR3 consists of 16 residues.

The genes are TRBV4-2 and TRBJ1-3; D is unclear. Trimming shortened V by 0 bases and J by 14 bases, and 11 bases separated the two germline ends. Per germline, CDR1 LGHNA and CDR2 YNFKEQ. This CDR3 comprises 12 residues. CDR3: CASSQDIRQLYF. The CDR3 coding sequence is TGTGCCAGCAGCCAAGATATTAGGCAGTTATATTTT.

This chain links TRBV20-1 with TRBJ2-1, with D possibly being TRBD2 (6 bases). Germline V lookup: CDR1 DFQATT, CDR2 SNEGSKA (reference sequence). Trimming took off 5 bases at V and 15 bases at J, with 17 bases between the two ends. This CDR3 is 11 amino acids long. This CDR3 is CSARGGTLAFF. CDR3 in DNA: TGCAGTGCTCGCGGAGGGACCCTAGCGTTCTTC.